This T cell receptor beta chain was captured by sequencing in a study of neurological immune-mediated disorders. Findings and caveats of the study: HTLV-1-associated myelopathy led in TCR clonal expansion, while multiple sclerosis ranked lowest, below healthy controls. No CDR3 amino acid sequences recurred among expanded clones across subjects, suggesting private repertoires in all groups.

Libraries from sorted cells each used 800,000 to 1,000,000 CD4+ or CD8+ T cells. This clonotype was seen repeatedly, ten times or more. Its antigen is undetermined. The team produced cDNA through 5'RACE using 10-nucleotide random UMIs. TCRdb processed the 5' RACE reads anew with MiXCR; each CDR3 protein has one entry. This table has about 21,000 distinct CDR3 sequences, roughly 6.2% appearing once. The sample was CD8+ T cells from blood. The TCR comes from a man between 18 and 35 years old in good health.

This CDR3 reads CASSLLSNYGYTF. Here the CDR3 DNA reads TGTGCCAGCAGCTTACTATCTAACTATGGCTACACCTTC. V and J are TRBV11-2 and TRBJ1-2; unclear D gene. Trimming cost V 2 bases and J 0 bases, with 4 bases left between them. Germline-derived CDR1 and CDR2 are SGHAT and FQNNGV. This CDR3 spans 13 amino acids.